This is a list of T cell receptor beta chains from one sample in a study of shared clonotypes between healthy human individuals. Assay: immunoSEQ multiplex PCR; the TCRdb copy retains only in-frame clones and omits some. The profile shows approximately 1.5 million clones, 95% to 99% of them singletons. The material sequenced was naive CD4+ T cells sorted from blood. The receptors were sampled from a young man in good health. Both conserved end residues are part of each CDR3. A D gene is named only where the DNA matches it firmly. A row's size may be missing; if present it is once, few, many or a size class.

TRBV7-9	NA	TRBD2	TRBJ2-2	TGTGCCAGCAGCTGGGGCGGTGCGGGAGCTAGCACCGGGGAGCTGTTTTTT	CASSWGGAGASTGELFF
TRBV7-9	NA	NA	TRBJ2-5	TGTGCCAGCAGCTTAGGGACGGCGGAGACCCAGTACTTC	CASSLGTAETQYF
TRBV10-1	NA	TRBD1	TRBJ2-6	TGCGCCAGCAGTGGGGGGACAGTCTCTGGGGCCAACGTCCTGACTTTC	CASSGGTVSGANVLTF
TRBV19	NA	TRBD2	TRBJ2-1	TGTGCCAGCCAGGTAGGAGCGGGACTCTACAATGAGCAGTTCTTC	CASQVGAGLYNEQFF
TRBV18	once	NA	TRBJ1-1	TGTGCCAGCTCACCACAGGTGCGTGAAGCTTTCTTT	CASSPQVREAFF
TRBV18	NA	NA	TRBJ1-5	TGTGCCAGCTCACCAGGCAGCCCTAATAGCAATCAGCCCCAGCATTTT	CASSPGSPNSNQPQHF
TRBV18	NA	NA	TRBJ2-3	TGTGCCGCCTCGGTGGGGGCCACAGATACGCAGTATTTT	CAASVGATDTQYF
TRBV6-6	NA	NA	TRBJ2-1	TGTGCCAGCAGTTACTCGAGAAGAGACTCCTACAATGAGCAGTTCTTC	CASSYSRRDSYNEQFF
TRBV6-1	NA	TRBD1	TRBJ1-1	TGTGCCAGCACCCCCGGGGACAGGGGGAACAGTGAAGCTTTCTTT	CASTPGDRGNSEAFF
TRBV2	NA	NA	TRBJ1-1	TGTGCCAGCGTCCGAGCCCAGTCTGGAGCTTTCTTT	CASVRAQSGAFF
TRBV5-1	NA	TRBD1	TRBJ2-4	TGCGCCAGCAGCTTGGAGGGGACAGGGAACATTCAGTACTTC	CASSLEGTGNIQYF
TRBV6-1	NA	TRBD2	TRBJ2-7	TGTGCCACCCTACCGGGACTAGCGGGAAGGGAGCAGTACTTC	CATLPGLAGREQYF
TRBV30	NA	NA	TRBJ2-1	TGTGCCTGGAGTTTAACAGAGATCTCCTACAATGAGCAGTTCTTC	CAWSLTEISYNEQFF
TRBV28	NA	TRBD2	TRBJ2-7	TGTGCCAGCACACGGGGGGGCTACGAGCAGTACTTC	CASTRGGYEQYF
TRBV9	NA	NA	TRBJ2-2	TGTGCCAGCAGCGTAGGGTCAGACACCGGGGAGCTGTTTTTT	CASSVGSDTGELFF
TRBV6-6	NA	NA	TRBJ1-2	TGTGCCATAGGGGAAGGCTATGGCTACACCTTC	CAIGEGYGYTF
TRBV27	NA	NA	TRBJ1-3	TGTGCCAGCAGTTTATACGGCAGCTCTGGAAACACCATATATTTT	CASSLYGSSGNTIYF
TRBV4-3	NA	NA	TRBJ1-2	TGCGCCAGCAGCCAAGATGGCAGGTATGGCTACACCTTC	CASSQDGRYGYTF
TRBV6-5	once	NA	TRBJ2-1	TGTGCCAGTGCCGAGAAGTCGAATGAGCAGTTCTTC	CASAEKSNEQFF
TRBV18	NA	NA	TRBJ2-1	TGTGCCAGCTCACATGCGGCCGGAAGCTCCTACAATGAGCAGTTCTTC	CASSHAAGSSYNEQFF
TRBV7-2	NA	TRBD2	TRBJ2-1	TGTGCCAGCAGCTTATCCGGGACTAATCTCTATGAGCAGTTCTTC	CASSLSGTNLYEQFF
TRBV6-1	NA	NA	TRBJ2-3	TGTGCCAGCAGTGCCCCCGGCAGCTACACAGATACGCAGTATTTT	CASSAPGSYTDTQYF
TRBV5-6	NA	TRBD1	TRBJ2-7	TGTGCCAGCAGCCCTCCACAGGGGGCGATAAACGAGCAGTACTTC	CASSPPQGAINEQYF
TRBV2	NA	NA	TRBJ1-5	TGTGCCAGCAATCCGGGATATAGCAATCAGCCCCAGCATTTT	CASNPGYSNQPQHF
TRBV11-3	NA	NA	TRBJ2-1	TGTGCCAGCAGTCGGGGATATGAGCAGTTCTTC	CASSRGYEQFF
TRBV7-9	NA	NA	TRBJ2-1	TGTGCCACCGTACTCCCGTACAATGAGCAGTTCTTC	CATVLPYNEQFF
TRBV19	once	NA	TRBJ2-6	TGTGCCAGTAGACGGACGGAGTTCTCTGGGGCCAACGTCCTGACTTTC	CASRRTEFSGANVLTF
TRBV9	NA	NA	TRBJ1-1	TGTGCCAGCAGCGTAGGGGGGAGGTTTACTGAAGCTTTCTTT	CASSVGGRFTEAFF
TRBV18	NA	NA	TRBJ2-2	TGTGCCAGCTCACCACGGGCAGCACTACCCACCGGGGAGCTGTTTTTT	CASSPRAALPTGELFF
TRBV14	NA	NA	TRBJ2-5	TGTGCCAGCAGCCAAGGGACATCCCCTTTCCAGTACTTC	CASSQGTSPFQYF
TRBV5-4	NA	TRBD1	TRBJ2-7	TGTGCCAGCAGCTTGCGGACAGGAGACGAGCAGTACTTC	CASSLRTGDEQYF
TRBV10-2	NA	TRBD2	TRBJ2-1	TGCGCCAGCAGCGGTGGCGGGACTAGCGGTTCGATACCTTACAATGAGCAGTTCTTC	CASSGGGTSGSIPYNEQFF
TRBV5-8	NA	NA	TRBJ2-1	TGTGCCAGCAGCCCGGTTACCTCCTACAATGAGCAGTTCTTC	CASSPVTSYNEQFF
TRBV28	NA	NA	TRBJ1-2	TGTGCCAGCAGTTTGGCGGAAAACTATGGCTACACCTTC	CASSLAENYGYTF
TRBV5-1	NA	TRBD2	TRBJ2-1	TGCGCCAGCAGCCCGCCTATAGCGGGAGGCAGGAATGAGCAGTTCTTC	CASSPPIAGGRNEQFF
TRBV27	NA	TRBD1	TRBJ2-6	TGTGCCAGCAGTCCCCGACAGGGTTCTGGGGCCAACGTCCTGACTTTC	CASSPRQGSGANVLTF
TRBV7-9	NA	TRBD1	TRBJ2-1	TGTGCCAGCAGCTCGTACAGGGGTTCCTACAATGAGCAGTTCTTC	CASSSYRGSYNEQFF
TRBV7-9	NA	NA	TRBJ2-5	TGTGCCAGCAGCTTAGCTTGGAAGGAACGGGCCCCTCTACATGAGACCCAGTACTTC	CASSLAWKERAPLHETQYF
TRBV30	NA	NA	TRBJ2-7	TGTGCCTGGAGTATCGGCAAGTTGGTGCGCGAGCAGTACTTC	CAWSIGKLVREQYF
TRBV7-3	NA	TRBD2	TRBJ2-1	TGTGCCAGCAGCTCTGGGACTAGCGGAACCACAATGAGCAGTTCCGGTGGGCAGTTCTTC	CASSSGTSGTTMSSSGGQFF
TRBV4-3	NA	NA	TRBJ2-5	TGCGCCAGCAGCCAAGTCGTCTGGGCGACCCAGTACTTC	CASSQVVWATQYF
TRBV29-1	NA	NA	TRBJ2-7	TGCAGCGCCAAGACTATTCCTAGTGGTTACGAGCAGTACTTC	CSAKTIPSGYEQYF
TRBV28	NA	NA	TRBJ2-1	TGTGCCAGCAGTCCACAGGTCTGGGAGCAGTTCTTC	CASSPQVWEQFF
TRBV5-1	once	TRBD1	TRBJ2-7	TGCGCCAGCAGCCCGGGACAGGGGTCCTCCTACGAGCAGTACTTC	CASSPGQGSSYEQYF
TRBV29-1	NA	NA	TRBJ1-5	TGCAGCGTGGCGGCTGGGAGAGGACAGCCCCAGCATTTT	CSVAAGRGQPQHF
TRBV28	NA	TRBD2	TRBJ2-3	TGTGCCAGCAGTTCCAGGACTAGTAGGGGCACAGATACGCAGTATTTT	CASSSRTSRGTDTQYF
TRBV7-9	NA	NA	TRBJ2-7	TGTGCCAGCAGCCCCGAGGCTCTGGGAGCCTACGAGCAGTACTTC	CASSPEALGAYEQYF
TRBV6-5	NA	TRBD1	TRBJ2-2	TGTGCCAGCAGTTTGACAGGGGGCAACACCGGGGAGCTGTTTTTT	CASSLTGGNTGELFF
TRBV29-1	NA	TRBD2	TRBJ2-3	TGCAGCGTTGACAAGATACTCCTAGCGGGAGAGGCAGATACGCAGTATTTT	CSVDKILLAGEADTQYF
TRBV15	NA	TRBD1	TRBJ1-5	TGTGCCACCAGCAGACGAGGGACAGGCAATCAGCCCCAGCATTTT	CATSRRGTGNQPQHF
TRBV6-5	NA	NA	TRBJ2-7	TGTGCCAGCAGTTACTCGAACCTGGCCTTCGAGCAGTACTTC	CASSYSNLAFEQYF
TRBV9	NA	TRBD2	TRBJ2-3	TGTGCCAGCAGCGTAACTAGCGGGTACACAGATACGCAGTATTTT	CASSVTSGYTDTQYF
TRBV5-4	NA	NA	TRBJ2-7	TGTGCCAGCAGCTTGGAGCCCGCCCGTTACTACGAGCAGTACTTC	CASSLEPARYYEQYF
TRBV4-1	NA	TRBD2	TRBJ2-1	TGCGCCAGCAGCCAAGTAGGCCTAGCGGGTAATGAGCAGTTCTTC	CASSQVGLAGNEQFF
TRBV29-1	NA	TRBD2	TRBJ2-7	TGCAGCGGGTTGGCGGGGGAGGACGAGCAGTACTTC	CSGLAGEDEQYF
TRBV10-3	NA	TRBD2	TRBJ2-1	TGTGCCATCAGTCCCCTGGCGGGAGGGCCTGATGAGCAGTTCTTC	CAISPLAGGPDEQFF
TRBV29-1	NA	NA	TRBJ2-3	TGCAGCGGCGCCTATGTCTCAGATACGCAGTATTTT	CSGAYVSDTQYF